The 32 T cell receptor beta chains presented below share a single source sample, sequenced in a study of blood T cell repertoires in COVID-19. The assay was immunoSEQ multiplex PCR, and TCRdb's table has in-frame clones only and misses some. The table records around 60,000 clones, approximately 91% of them present only once. Sequencing was performed on peripheral blood. These receptor sequences come from a man aged 50 or older with active COVID-19.

This chain uses TRBV6-5 with TRBJ1-6, with D unresolved. V gave up 6 bases and J gave up 0 bases, with 6 bases separating them. Germline loops: CDR1 MNHEY, CDR2 SVGAGI. CDR3 size: 14 residues. The CDR3 loop reads CASSPGSYNSPLHF. The CDR3 nucleotides read TGTGCCAGCAGCCCCGGCTCCTATAATTCACCCCTCCACTTT.

The chain has TRBV4-2 and TRBJ2-3, with 11 bases lining up with TRBD1. The CDR3 is 16 amino acids. Trimming took 4 bases from V and 0 from J; bases not matched to a gene: 3. CDR1 and CDR2 (germline): LGHNA, YNFKEQ. The CDR3: CASSRDRGDSTDTQYF. CDR3 DNA: TGTGCCAGCAGCCGGGACAGGGGGGATAGCACAGATACGCAGTATTTT.

The chain combines TRBV6-5 with TRBJ1-6, with 7 bases lining up with TRBD1. CDR1 and CDR2 (germline): MNHEY, SVGAGI. V lost 5 bases and J lost 8; bases outside the gene matches: 9. The CDR3 contains 15 residues. CDR3 region: CASSPPTGSHSPLHF. The CDR3 DNA follows: TGTGCCAGCAGTCCGCCGACAGGGTCACATTCACCCCTCCACTTT.

The gene calls are TRBV5-4 and TRBJ2-6, with D possibly matching TRBD2 (5 bases). The V gene's germline CDR1 is SGHNT and CDR2 YYREEE (reference sequence). This CDR3 spans 16 amino acids. Trimming removed 3 bases from V and 0 bases from J, with 10 bases in between. DNA for the CDR3: TGTGCCAGCAGCTCGGACTCAGCCTCTGGGGCCAACGTCCTGACTTTC. Translating it yields CASSSDSASGANVLTF.

This clone was recorded only once. The chain links TRBV6-5 to TRBJ2-2, with 10 positions matching TRBD1. Trimming cost V 6 bases and J 6 bases; bases outside gene matches: 7. The germline gives CDR1 MNHEY, CDR2 SVGAGI. The CDR3 totals 15 residues. The CDR3 protein is CASSDRGRTSGELFF. DNA of the CDR3: TGTGCCAGCAGCGACAGGGGGCGAACTTCCGGGGAGCTGTTTTTT.

The genes are TRBV7-6 and TRBJ2-2; TRBD1 matches at 10 bases. Unmatched junction bases numbered 10, after V lost 5 bases and J lost 4 bases. Looked up from germline, CDR1 is SGHVS and CDR2 is FNYEAQ. This CDR3 spans 17 amino acids. As DNA, the CDR3 is TGTGCCAGCAGCCCCAGGGGGGGGACAGGGGCCACCGGGGAGCTGTTTTTT. Protein sequence: CASSPRGGTGATGELFF.

The chain links TRBV6-1 to TRBJ1-3; 8 nucleotides line up with TRBD1. Trimming cost V 4 bases and J 2 bases; bases outside gene matches: 7. Germline-derived CDR1 and CDR2 are MNHNS and SASEGT. The CDR3 totals 16 residues. For the CDR3, the DNA is TGTGCCAGCAGTGTTGCCAGGGGGCTCGCTGGAAACACCATATATTTT. This sequence encodes CASSVARGLAGNTIYF.

The chain recombines TRBV4-2 with TRBJ2-3; D gene unclear. Per germline, CDR1 LGHNA and CDR2 YNFKEQ. Trimming shortened V by 1 base and J by 4 bases, and 6 bases separated the two germline ends. The CDR3 is 13 residues long. The CDR3 spells CASSQARSDTQYF. CDR3 DNA: TGTGCCAGCAGCCAAGCGAGGTCAGATACGCAGTATTTT.

J is TRBJ2-7 and V is TRBV4-1, with 7 bases that match TRBD2. This CDR3 has 19 residues. J lost 0 bases, V lost 1 base, and 15 bases had no gene match. Germline V CDR1 and CDR2: MGHRA, YSYEKL. The CDR3 nucleotides are TGCGCCAGCAGCCAAGGGGGACGGGCGGGGGTTTTCCTCTCCTACGAGCAGTACTTC. Its protein is CASSQGGRAGVFLSYEQYF.

The chain combines TRBV5-1 with TRBJ1-5; 10 bases map to TRBD1. The CDR3 loop spans 14 amino acids. Germline V lookup: CDR1 SGHRS, CDR2 YFSETQ. The V and J ends lost 3 bases and 6 bases, in that order; junction bases with no gene match: 3. The CDR3 spells CASSSGTGVQPQHF. CDR3 coding DNA: TGCGCCAGCAGCTCCGGGACAGGGGTTCAGCCCCAGCATTTT.

The chain uses TRBV3-1 (or the pseudogene TRBV3-2) and TRBJ1-3; D is ambiguous. Looked up from germline, CDR1 is LGHDT and CDR2 is YNNKEL (reference sequence). There are 16 residues in the CDR3. Trimming shortened V by 3 bases and J by 0 bases, and 12 bases separated the two germline ends. CDR3 residues: CASSHPGGFSGNTIYF. The DNA of the CDR3 is TGTGCCAGCAGCCACCCCGGAGGGTTCTCTGGAAACACCATATATTTT.

J is TRBJ2-2 and V is TRBV7-2, with 7 bases identical to TRBD2. Germline-derived CDR1 and CDR2 are SGHTA and FQGNSA. V lost 3 bases to trimming and J lost 4 bases; unmatched junction nucleotides: 5. This CDR3 has 15 residues. Here the CDR3 reads CASSFGTTFTGELFF. CDR3 DNA: TGTGCCAGCAGCTTTGGGACTACCTTCACCGGGGAGCTGTTTTTT.

The CDR3 is CASSWLGRGNNEQFF. CDR3 DNA sequence: TGTGCCAGCAGCTGGCTCGGACGGGGGAACAATGAGCAGTTCTTC. This sequence joins TRBV5-6 and TRBJ2-1; D is possibly TRBD2 (6 bases). The CDR3 extends over 15 amino acids. Germline V gene data show CDR1 as SGHDT and CDR2 as YYEEEE. Trimming removed 3 bases from V and 5 bases from J, with 15 bases in between.

The gene calls are TRBV4-3 and TRBJ1-5; D remains unclear. CDR3 length equals 13 residues. Trimming stripped 2 bases from V and 6 bases from J, with 8 bases between. CDR1 and CDR2 from the germline V gene are LGHNA and YSLEER. The CDR3 reads CASSQFRGQPQHF. CDR3 coding DNA: TGCGCCAGCAGCCAATTTAGAGGTCAGCCCCAGCATTTT.

The CDR3 region has the DNA TGCGCCAGCAGCTTCCGCAATCCCGGACTCGATACGCAGTATTTT. This codes for CASSFRNPGLDTQYF. The chain recombines TRBV5-1 with TRBJ2-3; possible D gene TRBD2, 5 bases. In germline, CDR1 is SGHRS, CDR2 YFSETQ. The CDR3 length is 15 residues. Trimming left V 2 bases short and J 6 bases short, with 16 bases between.

The chain joins TRBV10-3 to TRBJ1-1, with D uncertain. V shed 3 bases and J shed 7 bases, with 9 bases lying between them. There are 12 residues in the CDR3. Per germline, CDR1 ENHRY and CDR2 SYGVKD. CDR3 in amino acids: CAISEGGVEAFF. Written as DNA, the CDR3 is TGTGCCATCAGTGAAGGCGGGGTTGAAGCTTTCTTT.

This chain links TRBV5-4 with TRBJ1-2; maybe TRBD1 (6 bases). This CDR3 has 14 amino acids. CDR1 and CDR2 (germline): SGHNT, YYREEE (reference sequence). V was pared by 2 bases and J by 7 bases, with 15 bases between. CDR3 in amino acids: CASSFGAGEGGYTF. CDR3 sequence (DNA): TGTGCCAGCAGCTTCGGGGCAGGGGAAGGTGGCTACACCTTC.

This clone was observed a few times. Relative to the germline gene, one junction end is altered; a read error may explain this. This sequence joins TRBV11-2 and TRBJ2-3; 7 bases are a match to TRBD2. The CDR3 consists of 15 residues. Germline CDR1 is SGHAT and CDR2 is FQNNGV. This chain's CDR3 is CASSLGTTSTDTQYF. Here the CDR3 DNA reads TGTGCCAGCAGTTTAGGGACTACTAGCACAGATACGCAGTATTTT.

The table lists this clone with a few counts. J is TRBJ2-7 and V is TRBV4-2, with TRBD2 identical over 10 bases. J was trimmed by 6 bases and V by 0 bases; bases with no gene match: 11. This CDR3 spans 17 amino acids. CDR1 and CDR2 from the germline V gene are LGHNA and YNFKEQ. CDR3 DNA: TGTGCCAGCAGCCAAGACGGACCGGGACTAGCGTCGTCCGAGCAGTACTTC. Its protein product is CASSQDGPGLASSEQYF.

The rearrangement joins TRBV5-1 to TRBJ2-1; 7 nucleotides line up with TRBD2. The CDR3 totals 16 residues. Per germline, CDR1 SGHRS and CDR2 YFSETQ. V shed 0 bases and J 2 bases; nucleotides not matched to a gene: 5. CDR3 coding DNA: TGCGCCAGCAGCTTGGGGAGCGGGGTAACCTACAATGAGCAGTTCTTC. As protein: CASSLGSGVTYNEQFF.

The chain employs TRBV6-7 and TRBJ2-5, with D maybe TRBD2 (5 bases). TRBV6-7 falls under the ORF class, with uncertain function. The germline V and J ends were trimmed by 2 bases and 1 base, with 8 bases remaining between them. The CDR3 sequence is 14 residues long. In DNA form, the CDR3 reads TGTGCCAGCAGTTACCCGAGGGTCCAAGAGACCCAGTACTTC. Translating gives CASSYPRVQETQYF.

CDR3 amino acids: CASSFSSVLAGGSYNEQFF. CDR3 nucleotide sequence: TGTGCCAGCAGTTTCAGCTCGGTGCTAGCGGGGGGCTCCTACAATGAGCAGTTCTTC. This rearrangement joins TRBV27 to TRBJ2-1; TRBD2 matches 11 bases. In germline, CDR1 is MNHEY, CDR2 SMNVEV (reference sequence). The CDR3 covers 19 residues. The trim removed 3 bases at V and 0 bases at J, leaving 10 bases unmatched.

Here the CDR3 DNA reads TGTGCCTATGGGGGCGAGGTCCAGGAAAAACTGTTTTTT. Its translation: CAYGGEVQEKLFF. This chain joins TRBV30 and TRBJ1-4, with a weak D call TRBD1 (6 bases). V was shortened by 7 bases and J by 8 bases, with 17 bases between the two germline ends. The CDR3 has 13 amino acids. Germline V gene sequence: CDR1 GTSNPN, CDR2 SVGIG (reference sequence).

This clone has more than one count but fewer than ten. The chain combines TRBV4-2 with TRBJ2-1; D may be TRBD2 (7 bases). The V gene lost 3 bases and the J gene lost 4 bases, with 22 bases spanning the gap. Germline CDR1 is LGHNA and CDR2 is YNFKEQ. This CDR3 is 18 amino acids long. CDR3 loop: CASSQAFVGGQLYNEQFF. The CDR3 DNA reads as TGTGCCAGCAGCCAGGCTTTTGTGGGGGGGCAATTATACAATGAGCAGTTCTTC.

CDR3 bases: TGTGCCAGCAGCTTATGGGTAGACAGCAATGAGCAGTTCTTC. This encodes CASSLWVDSNEQFF. The chain combines TRBV11-2 with TRBJ2-1; D possibly corresponds to TRBD1 (5 bases). Germline V gives CDR1 SGHAT, CDR2 FQNNGV. The CDR3 is 14 amino acids. V was pared by 2 bases and J by 6 bases, with 11 bases between. The variable domain in full, with the rest retrieved from reference TRBV11-2 and TRBJ2-1, is EAGVAQSPRYKIIEKRQSVAFWCNPISGHATLYWYQQILGQGPKLLIQFQNNGVVDDSQLPKDRFSAERLKGVDSTLKIQPAKLEDSAVYLCASSLWVDSNEQFFGPGTRLTVL.

The chain recombines TRBV7-8 with TRBJ2-7; D is perhaps TRBD1 (5 bases). V was cut by 2 bases and J by 3 bases, with 14 bases left in between. Germline V gene data show CDR1 as SGHVS and CDR2 as FQNEAQ. The CDR3 has 15 amino acids. This CDR3 is CASSLNGAGNYEQYF. CDR3 coding DNA: TGTGCCAGCAGCTTAAACGGCGCAGGGAACTACGAGCAGTACTTC.

This clone was recorded a few times. The chain joins TRBV5-1 to TRBJ1-2, with 7 bases matching TRBD1. V lost 0 bases to trimming and J lost 8 bases; unmatched junction nucleotides: 4. The germline V gene encodes CDR1 SGHRS and CDR2 YFSETQ. This CDR3 comprises 13 residues. CDR3 residues: CASSLGQGGGYTF. CDR3 in DNA: TGCGCCAGCAGCTTGGGACAGGGAGGAGGCTACACCTTC.

The chain carries TRBV19 and TRBJ2-5; 8 bases fit TRBD2. Looked up from germline, CDR1 is LNHDA and CDR2 is SQIVND (reference sequence). The length of the CDR3 is 15 residues. J was trimmed by 2 bases and V by 4 bases; bases with no gene match: 6. The CDR3 DNA sequence: TGTGCCAGTAGTACCATGCGGGGGGAACAAGAGACCCAGTACTTC. Its protein is CASSTMRGEQETQYF.

The chain's CDR3 is CAIKSNLGQGPTF. DNA of the CDR3: TGTGCCATCAAATCTAATTTAGGACAGGGCCCTACCTTC. The genes are TRBV6-6 and TRBJ1-2, with 8 nucleotides matching TRBD1. The CDR3 sequence is 13 residues long. The V gene's germline CDR1 is MNHNY and CDR2 SVGAGI (reference sequence). V lost 10 bases and J lost 14; bases outside the gene matches: 18.

The chain employs TRBV3-1 (or the pseudogene TRBV3-2) and TRBJ1-6, with no clear D. CDR1 is LGHDT, CDR2 YNNKEL, per germline (reference sequence). The V and J ends lost 1 base and 7 bases respectively, with 8 bases between them. The CDR3 is made up of 14 amino acids. The DNA of the CDR3 is TGTGCCAGCAGCCAAGTTGTTCGGAATTCACCCCTCCACTTT. The encoded protein is CASSQVVRNSPLHF.

A single count supports this clone. This chain uses TRBV29-1 with TRBJ1-1; D gene ambiguous. Germline lookup yields CDR1 SQVTM and CDR2 ANQGSEA. V was cut by 2 bases and J by 7 bases, with 11 bases left in between. The CDR3 sequence is 12 residues long. CDR3 bases: TGCAGCGTTGAAAAGGGAGAAATTGAAGCTTTCTTT. Translating it yields CSVEKGEIEAFF.

This clone appeared a single time. The gene calls are TRBV4-1 and TRBJ2-3, with 10 bases aligning to TRBD2. Germline V lookup: CDR1 MGHRA, CDR2 YSYEKL. V shed 0 bases, J shed 4 bases, and the junction held 7 bases outside the gene matches. The CDR3 is 17 residues long. The CDR3 DNA reads as TGCGCCAGCAGCCAAGATGGAGCGGGGGGGCTGGCAGATACGCAGTATTTT. It translates to CASSQDGAGGLADTQYF.